A selection of T cell receptor beta chains follows, all from one sample in a study of human T cells and chemical hapten exposure. TCRdb recomputed calls from the RACE reads with MiXCR, one row per CDR3 protein. The sample gives about 89,000 distinct CDR3 sequences, about 11% of which show up once; 2.2% is in the top ten. The starting material was whole blood, obtained in connection with sensitization to the hapten diphenylcyclopropenone (DPC). The receptors here all came from a man aged 35-49 years with alopecia areata. Some clones in this sample may be carry-over from other donors' samples. CDR3s include the opening cysteine and the closing phenylalanine or tryptophan. D genes are given only for firm matches. Clone size is not always given. Where it is, it says once, few, many or a class for expanded clones.

j_call: TRBJ1-3
clone_size: .
d_call: .
v_call: TRBV5-1
cdr3_nt: TGCGCCAGCAGCCCCGGGACTTCGAGCTCTGGAAACACCATATATTTT
cdr3_aa: CASSPGTSSSGNTIYF

j_call: TRBJ2-7
clone_size: few
d_call: .
v_call: TRBV20-1
cdr3_nt: TGCAGTGCCGCTTCACAGGTGAAGGGGTACGAGCAGTACTTC
cdr3_aa: CSAASQVKGYEQYF

j_call: TRBJ2-3
clone_size: .
d_call: .
v_call: TRBV11-1
cdr3_nt: TGTGTATCGTCGGCGGGCCCTAGCACAGATACGCAGTATTTT
cdr3_aa: CVSSAGPSTDTQYF

j_call: TRBJ1-5
clone_size: .
d_call: .
v_call: TRBV12-3/TRBV12-4
cdr3_nt: TGTGCCAGCAGCCTAATAGGGGGAGCCCGGGGCGGCAATCAGCCCCAGCATTTT
cdr3_aa: CASSLIGGARGGNQPQHF

j_call: TRBJ2-7
clone_size: many
d_call: .
v_call: TRBV28
cdr3_nt: TGTGCCACCGCGTCTACCCCCACCTACGAGCAGTACTTC
cdr3_aa: CATASTPTYEQYF

j_call: TRBJ2-2
clone_size: .
d_call: .
v_call: TRBV7-2
cdr3_nt: TGTGCCAGCAGCCCGACGGGACTTCCCGCGGCGGGTCCCGGGGAGCTGTTTTTT
cdr3_aa: CASSPTGLPAAGPGELFF

j_call: TRBJ1-1
clone_size: few
d_call: TRBD1
v_call: TRBV6-5
cdr3_nt: TGTGCCAGCAGTTCCCCGGACAGGGGCATTTCTAGCACTGAAGCTTTCTTT
cdr3_aa: CASSSPDRGISSTEAFF

j_call: TRBJ2-6
clone_size: few
d_call: TRBD2
v_call: TRBV5-1
cdr3_nt: TGCGCCAGCAGCTACCAGCGGGAGGATTTCTCTGGGGCCAACGTCCTGACTTTC
cdr3_aa: CASSYQREDFSGANVLTF

j_call: TRBJ2-3
clone_size: few
d_call: .
v_call: TRBV12-3/TRBV12-4
cdr3_nt: TGTGCCAGCAGTTTAGCTAGCAGTTATGATACGCAGTATTTT
cdr3_aa: CASSLASSYDTQYF

j_call: TRBJ2-2
clone_size: .
d_call: TRBD1
v_call: TRBV24-1
cdr3_nt: TGTGCCACCAGTGACCCCGGGACAGTGAACACCGGGGAGCTGTTTTTT
cdr3_aa: CATSDPGTVNTGELFF

j_call: TRBJ2-5
clone_size: .
d_call: .
v_call: TRBV5-4
cdr3_nt: TGTGCCAGCAGCTTGTATAGCAGCGGTCAAGAGACCCAGTACTTC
cdr3_aa: CASSLYSSGQETQYF

j_call: TRBJ2-3
clone_size: .
d_call: .
v_call: TRBV4-1
cdr3_nt: TGCGCCAGCAGCCAGGACCCGGGGCCCACAGATACGCAGTATTTT
cdr3_aa: CASSQDPGPTDTQYF

j_call: TRBJ2-2
clone_size: few
d_call: TRBD2
v_call: TRBV20-1
cdr3_nt: TGCAGTGCTGCCGGGACTAGCGGGAGTTGGGCGAACACCGGGGAGCTGTTTTTT
cdr3_aa: CSAAGTSGSWANTGELFF

j_call: TRBJ2-1
clone_size: few
d_call: .
v_call: TRBV9
cdr3_nt: TGTGCCAGCAGCGGTTCCGGGACTTACAATGAGCAGTTCTTC
cdr3_aa: CASSGSGTYNEQFF

j_call: TRBJ2-7
clone_size: few
d_call: TRBD1
v_call: TRBV28
cdr3_nt: TGTGCCAGCAGGCAGGGGGCGCGAACCTACGAGCAGTACTTC
cdr3_aa: CASRQGARTYEQYF

j_call: TRBJ2-5
clone_size: .
d_call: TRBD1
v_call: TRBV3-1
cdr3_nt: TGTGCCAGCAGCCCCCGGGACAGTTGGCCCCAAGAGACCCAGTACTTC
cdr3_aa: CASSPRDSWPQETQYF

j_call: TRBJ2-7
clone_size: few
d_call: .
v_call: TRBV20-1
cdr3_nt: TGCAGTGCTAGGGGGCTAGCCCCCTACGAGCAGTACTTC
cdr3_aa: CSARGLAPYEQYF

j_call: TRBJ2-1
clone_size: .
d_call: .
v_call: TRBV21-1
cdr3_nt: TGTGCCAGCAGCAAGAGGGCGGGGGGGAGCTCCTACAATGAGCAGTTCTTC
cdr3_aa: CASSKRAGGSSYNEQFF

j_call: TRBJ1-6
clone_size: few
d_call: .
v_call: TRBV28
cdr3_nt: TGTGCCAGCAGTTTAATTCGGGCGGGCCCTCAGGATTCACCCCTCCACTTT
cdr3_aa: CASSLIRAGPQDSPLHF

j_call: TRBJ1-2
clone_size: .
d_call: .
v_call: TRBV5-1
cdr3_nt: TGCGCCAGCCGCCAAGACAGCTCTAACTATGGCTACACCTTC
cdr3_aa: CASRQDSSNYGYTF

j_call: TRBJ2-5
clone_size: .
d_call: TRBD2
v_call: TRBV18
cdr3_nt: TGTGCCAGCTCACCGAACGGGAGGGCCGATCCGGGGCCAGAGACCCAGTACTTC
cdr3_aa: CASSPNGRADPGPETQYF

j_call: TRBJ2-3
clone_size: few
d_call: TRBD1
v_call: TRBV29-1
cdr3_nt: TGCAGCGTTGGGCAGGGGGCGACAGATACGCAGTATTTT
cdr3_aa: CSVGQGATDTQYF

j_call: TRBJ2-1
clone_size: many
d_call: TRBD2
v_call: TRBV2
cdr3_nt: TGTGCCAGCAGCGTCGGACTAGCGGGAGTCAATGAGCAGTTCTTC
cdr3_aa: CASSVGLAGVNEQFF

j_call: TRBJ2-7
clone_size: few
d_call: TRBD2
v_call: TRBV5-5
cdr3_nt: TGTGCCAGCAGCTCCCCACTAGCGGGGCCCTACGAGCAGTACTTC
cdr3_aa: CASSSPLAGPYEQYF

j_call: TRBJ1-1
clone_size: few
d_call: .
v_call: TRBV13
cdr3_nt: TGTGCCAGCAAGGTCATGGGCACTGAAGCTTTCTTT
cdr3_aa: CASKVMGTEAFF

j_call: TRBJ1-2
clone_size: .
d_call: TRBD1
v_call: TRBV25-1
cdr3_nt: TGTGCCAGCAGTGTAACAGGGGCCGAGGCTGGGGGCTACACCTTC
cdr3_aa: CASSVTGAEAGGYTF

j_call: TRBJ2-6
clone_size: .
d_call: .
v_call: TRBV7-9
cdr3_nt: TGTGCCAGCAGCTTAATGGGGGGCTCCGGGGCCAACGTCCTGACTTTC
cdr3_aa: CASSLMGGSGANVLTF

j_call: TRBJ1-5
clone_size: few
d_call: .
v_call: TRBV21-1
cdr3_nt: TGTGCCAGCCGTACCGGGACACAGAATCAGCCCCAGCATTTT
cdr3_aa: CASRTGTQNQPQHF

j_call: TRBJ2-2
clone_size: few
d_call: .
v_call: TRBV7-3
cdr3_nt: TGTGCCAGCAGCCTGTTACAGGGCGGGGCCGGGGAGCTGTTTTTT
cdr3_aa: CASSLLQGGAGELFF

j_call: TRBJ2-7
clone_size: .
d_call: .
v_call: TRBV4-3
cdr3_nt: TGCGCCAGCAGCCAAGTAGGACGGTACGAGCAGTACTTC
cdr3_aa: CASSQVGRYEQYF

j_call: TRBJ2-6
clone_size: .
d_call: .
v_call: TRBV28
cdr3_nt: TGTGCCACCTCCTCTGGGACCAACGTCCTGACTTTC
cdr3_aa: CATSSGTNVLTF

j_call: TRBJ2-1
clone_size: few
d_call: TRBD2
v_call: TRBV6-2/TRBV6-3
cdr3_nt: TGTGCCAGCAGTTACCGGCTAGCGGGAGGGCCGTTTCCCAATGAGCAGTTCTTC
cdr3_aa: CASSYRLAGGPFPNEQFF

j_call: TRBJ2-1
clone_size: few
d_call: .
v_call: TRBV24-1
cdr3_nt: TGTGCCACCAGTGATTTGACTGGGAGCACGCAGTTCTTC
cdr3_aa: CATSDLTGSTQFF

j_call: TRBJ2-1
clone_size: few
d_call: .
v_call: TRBV20-1
cdr3_nt: TGCAGTGCTAGAGGACTGTACAATGAGCAGTTCTTC
cdr3_aa: CSARGLYNEQFF

j_call: TRBJ2-2
clone_size: few
d_call: TRBD2
v_call: TRBV3-1
cdr3_nt: TGTGCCAGCAGTCGGATTCGGGGGGGGGACACCGGGGAGCTGTTTTTT
cdr3_aa: CASSRIRGGDTGELFF

j_call: TRBJ2-7
clone_size: .
d_call: .
v_call: TRBV28
cdr3_nt: TGTGCCAGCAGTTCTCTTAGCGGCCCAGGGTACGAGCAGTACTTC
cdr3_aa: CASSSLSGPGYEQYF

j_call: TRBJ2-3
clone_size: once
d_call: .
v_call: TRBV19
cdr3_nt: TGTGCCAGTAGTCCTGGGGGCGCGGGAGATGTCTCGACGTATTTT
cdr3_aa: CASSPGGAGDVSTYF

j_call: TRBJ1-5
clone_size: many
d_call: TRBD1
v_call: TRBV12-3/TRBV12-4
cdr3_nt: TGTGCCAGCAGCTCCGGGACAGGGTATAATCAGCCCCAGCATTTT
cdr3_aa: CASSSGTGYNQPQHF

j_call: TRBJ2-2
clone_size: .
d_call: TRBD2
v_call: TRBV29-1
cdr3_nt: TGCAGCGCCTTCAGCGGGAGGACAAACACCGGGGAGCTGTTTTTT
cdr3_aa: CSAFSGRTNTGELFF

j_call: TRBJ2-7
clone_size: many
d_call: TRBD2
v_call: TRBV27
cdr3_nt: TGTGCCAGCAGTTTAGGACTAGTCTACGAGCAGTACTTC
cdr3_aa: CASSLGLVYEQYF

j_call: TRBJ2-1
clone_size: few
d_call: TRBD2
v_call: TRBV19
cdr3_nt: TGTGCCAGTAGTATAGGGGAAGCGGGAGTTTTGGAGCAGTTCTTC
cdr3_aa: CASSIGEAGVLEQFF

j_call: TRBJ1-1
clone_size: few
d_call: .
v_call: TRBV7-6
cdr3_nt: TGTGCCAGCAGCCCTGGACAAGCGGGCGAGGGCACTGAAGCTTTCTTT
cdr3_aa: CASSPGQAGEGTEAFF

j_call: TRBJ1-4
clone_size: many
d_call: .
v_call: TRBV12-3/TRBV12-4
cdr3_nt: TGTGCCAGCAGCCCGGGAGCAACTAATGAAAAACTGTTTTTT
cdr3_aa: CASSPGATNEKLFF

j_call: TRBJ2-7
clone_size: .
d_call: .
v_call: TRBV7-9
cdr3_nt: TGTGCCAGCAGCCGAACCGGGGGTGCCCCCTACGAGCAGTACTTC
cdr3_aa: CASSRTGGAPYEQYF

j_call: TRBJ2-4
clone_size: .
d_call: .
v_call: TRBV12-3/TRBV12-4
cdr3_nt: TGTGCCAGCAGTTTAGAAAAGGGATCGATAAACATTCAGTACTTC
cdr3_aa: CASSLEKGSINIQYF

j_call: TRBJ2-1
clone_size: few
d_call: .
v_call: TRBV6-1
cdr3_nt: TGTGCCAGCATCGAAAGGCCAGGGTTCTCCTACAATGAGCAGTTCTTC
cdr3_aa: CASIERPGFSYNEQFF

j_call: TRBJ1-4
clone_size: many
d_call: .
v_call: TRBV5-6
cdr3_nt: TGTGCCAGCAGCTTGGGGGAAACAAGACGGGCACCAAATGAAAAACTGTTTTTT
cdr3_aa: CASSLGETRRAPNEKLFF

j_call: TRBJ2-3
clone_size: .
d_call: TRBD2
v_call: TRBV11-3
cdr3_nt: TGTGCCAGCAGCTCTCTAGCGGGAGGGCCTGGTGGCACAGATACGCAGTATTTT
cdr3_aa: CASSSLAGGPGGTDTQYF

j_call: TRBJ2-5
clone_size: .
d_call: TRBD2
v_call: TRBV19
cdr3_nt: TGTGCCAGTAGTCGTAGCGGGAGAGGAGAGACCCAGTACTTC
cdr3_aa: CASSRSGRGETQYF

j_call: TRBJ2-2
clone_size: few
d_call: TRBD1
v_call: TRBV20-1
cdr3_nt: TGCAGTGCTAGAGACGCCTTCGGGACAGAGAACACCGGGGAGCTGTTTTTT
cdr3_aa: CSARDAFGTENTGELFF

j_call: TRBJ2-3
clone_size: .
d_call: TRBD1
v_call: TRBV24-1
cdr3_nt: TGTGCCACCAGTGAGGCCGGACAGGTTGGCACAGATACGCAGTATTTT
cdr3_aa: CATSEAGQVGTDTQYF